A single TCR beta chain is shown here with its context. Measured with immunoSEQ multiplex PCR; TCRdb has only the in-frame clones, and not every one. This table holds roughly 14,000 clones, about 73% found once. J was trimmed by 0 bases and V by 2 bases; bases with no gene match: 8. Germline V gene lookup returns CDR1 SGHTS and CDR2 YDEGEE. The CDR3 is made up of 17 amino acids. The data derive from a study of T cell repertoires in ileal Crohn's disease. The origin of this receptor is an adult with Crohn's disease. The sequenced sample was ileal tissue. The genes are TRBV5-8 and TRBJ1-2; 9 bases are shared with TRBD1. In nucleotides, the CDR3 is TGTGCCAGCAGCTTAATGGGACAGGGCCTTGCTAACTATGGCTACACCTTC. This sequence encodes CASSLMGQGLANYGYTF.